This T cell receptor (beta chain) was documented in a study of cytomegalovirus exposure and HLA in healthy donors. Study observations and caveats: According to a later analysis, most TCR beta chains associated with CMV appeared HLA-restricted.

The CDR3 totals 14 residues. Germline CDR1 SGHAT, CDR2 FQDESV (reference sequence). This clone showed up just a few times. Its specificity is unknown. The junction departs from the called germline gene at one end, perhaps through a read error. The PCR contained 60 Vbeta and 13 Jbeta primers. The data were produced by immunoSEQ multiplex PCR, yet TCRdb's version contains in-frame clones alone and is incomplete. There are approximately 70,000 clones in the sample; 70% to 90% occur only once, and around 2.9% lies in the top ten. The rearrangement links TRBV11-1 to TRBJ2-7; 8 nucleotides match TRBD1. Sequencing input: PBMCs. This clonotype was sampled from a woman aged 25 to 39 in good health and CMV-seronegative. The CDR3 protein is CASSLQGQGFRSNF. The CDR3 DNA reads TGTGCCAGCAGCCTCCAAGGACAGGGATTCAGGAGCAACTTC.